This record concerns one T cell receptor (beta chain) sequence. Its antigen is not identified. TCRdb's copy holds only in-frame clones and misses some; the assay was immunoSEQ multiplex PCR. The table records about 14,000 clones, 70% to 80% of them present only once. Patients with a history of autoimmune disease or on systemic immunosuppression were excluded. Baseline, cycle 4 day 1, and cycle 7 day 1 were the blood sampling points. The ends lost 5 bases at V and 5 bases at J; junction bases unmatched: 10. Per germline, CDR1 SNHLY and CDR2 FYNNEI. This CDR3 is built from 15 residues. The sample belongs to a study of OX40 agonist ivuxolimab in advanced cancers. Study-wide results and caveats: Relative to CD4+ cells, CD8+ T cells on average had more expanded clones. CD4+ and CD8+ blood T cells expanded clonally by week 6 at 0.1 to 3.0 mg/kg.

The rearrangement uses TRBV2 and TRBJ1-1; 8 bases are a match to TRBD1. This receptor was taken from an adult with an advanced solid tumor such as melanoma, head and neck, liver or kidney cancer. The sample consisted of CD4+ or CD8+ T cells sorted from blood, taken in a trial of the OX40 agonist ivuxolimab. CDR3 amino acids: CASSPYPGTGTEAFF. The DNA of the CDR3 is TGTGCCAGCAGTCCGTACCCCGGGACAGGTACTGAAGCTTTCTTT.